The 21 T cell receptor beta chains in this list originate from one sample, sequenced in a study of OX40 agonist ivuxolimab in advanced cancers. Here immunoSEQ multiplex PCR was the method, and the copy in TCRdb shows in-frame clones only, minus some. This sample has about 76,000 clones, with 70% to 90% found just once. Specimen: CD4+ or CD8+ T cells sorted from blood, collected in a trial of the OX40 agonist ivuxolimab. The receptors here all came from an adult with an advanced solid tumor such as melanoma, head and neck, liver or kidney cancer.

This clone was seen a single time. This chain uses TRBV6-1 with TRBJ2-3; the D gene is possibly TRBD1 (7 bases). With 4 bases removed from V and 1 base from J, the gap between germline ends came to 27 bases. This CDR3 has 20 residues. Germline CDR1 MNHNS, CDR2 SASEGT. CDR3 in DNA: TGTGCCAGCAGTGGACCGTTGGCCGGAGGGACAGCGACTGGCACAGATACGCAGTATTTT. Protein sequence: CASSGPLAGGTATGTDTQYF.

The chain combines TRBV25-1 with TRBJ1-2; perhaps TRBD1 as D (5 bases). The CDR3 contains 12 residues. CDR1 MGHDK and CDR2 SYGVNS come from the germline V gene. The V end was cut by 6 bases, the J end by 6 bases, with 11 bases between. This CDR3 is CASREEGHGYTF. The DNA of the CDR3 is TGTGCCAGCAGAGAAGAGGGGCATGGCTACACCTTC.

The DNA for the CDR3 is TGTGCCAGCAGTTACTCGCAGCAGAATTCACCCCTCCACTTT. Its translation is CASSYSQQNSPLHF. V gene TRBV6-5 combines with J gene TRBJ1-6; unclear D gene. This CDR3 is 14 amino acids long. CDR1 is MNHEY, CDR2 SVGAGI, per germline. With 0 bases removed from V and 7 bases from J, the gap between germline ends came to 7 bases.

V gene TRBV7-2 combines with J gene TRBJ2-7; the match to TRBD2 covers 11 bases. CDR1 is SGHTA, CDR2 FQGNSA, per germline. The CDR3 consists of 16 residues. After removal of 1 base from V and 4 bases from J, the junction contained 6 bases not matched to a gene. The CDR3 DNA reads TGTGCCAGCAGCTTAGATCAGACTAGCGGGGTGTACGAGCAGTACTTC. Its protein is CASSLDQTSGVYEQYF.

The rearrangement uses TRBV6-6 and TRBJ1-4; 9 bases match TRBD1. V gave up 8 bases and J gave up 8 bases; unmatched junction bases: 6. Germline CDR1 reads MNHNY; CDR2 reads SVGAGI (reference sequence). The CDR3 is made up of 13 amino acids. CDR3 region: CASWDRDREKLFF. In nucleotides, the CDR3 is TGTGCCAGCTGGGACAGGGATAGGGAAAAACTGTTTTTT.

This clone has only one observation. This chain links TRBV7-2 with TRBJ1-3; maybe TRBD1 (5 bases). The V gene lost 5 bases and the J gene lost 3 bases, with 14 bases spanning the gap. CDR1 is SGHTA, CDR2 FQGNSA, per germline. There are 15 residues in the CDR3. CDR3 coding DNA: TGTGCCAGCAGCCCAAACAAGGGGATTGGAAACACCATATATTTT. It is translated as CASSPNKGIGNTIYF.

J is TRBJ2-3 and V is TRBV5-6; TRBD1 matches at 7 bases. The CDR3 has 15 amino acids. V was clipped by 4 bases and J by 0 bases; unmatched bases: 5. Germline V lookup: CDR1 SGHDT, CDR2 YYEEEE. This chain's CDR3 is CASSPGQLSTDTQYF. DNA of the CDR3: TGTGCCAGCAGCCCGGGACAGCTAAGCACAGATACGCAGTATTTT.

This clone has more than one count but fewer than ten. This CDR3 reads CASSAYNSPLHF. CDR3 sequence (DNA): TGTGCCAGCAGTGCATATAATTCACCCCTCCACTTT. V and J are TRBV27 and TRBJ1-6; no clear D. The CDR3 contains 12 residues. Germline V CDR1 and CDR2: MNHEY, SMNVEV (reference sequence). Trimming pared 5 bases from V and 4 bases from J, leaving 3 bases between.

This clone was found a few times. The gene calls are TRBV14 and TRBJ2-3; D unresolved. V was shortened by 3 bases and J by 4 bases, with 8 bases between the two germline ends. The CDR3 is 13 amino acids. Germline V gene lookup returns CDR1 SGHDN and CDR2 FVKESK. The CDR3: CASSHQVADTQYF. The CDR3 coding sequence is TGTGCCAGCAGCCACCAGGTGGCAGATACGCAGTATTTT. The full variable domain, its missing parts supplied by reference TRBV14 and TRBJ2-3, is EAGVTQFPSHSVIEKGQTVTLRCDPISGHDNLYWYRRVMGKEIKFLLHFVKESKQDESGMPNNRFLAERTGGTYSTLKVQPAELEDSGVYFCASSHQVADTQYFGPGTRLTVL.

The chain carries TRBV6-6 and TRBJ2-2; the match to TRBD1 covers 7 bases. V was clipped by 4 bases and J by 6 bases; unmatched bases: 11. Germline CDR1 reads MNHNY; CDR2 reads SVGAGI (reference sequence). CDR3 length: 16 residues. The CDR3: CASSSFDRVGAGELFF. The DNA of the CDR3 is TGTGCCAGCAGTTCCTTCGACAGGGTTGGCGCCGGGGAGCTGTTTTTT.

This chain links TRBV7-9 with TRBJ2-7; no firm D call. Trimming removed 5 bases from V and 4 bases from J, with 6 bases in between. Per germline, CDR1 SEHNR and CDR2 FQNEAQ (reference sequence). The CDR3 consists of 11 residues. CDR3 sequence (DNA): TGTGCCAGCAGCCCTCAATACGAGCAGTACTTC. This sequence encodes CASSPQYEQYF. Combining the CDR3 with reference TRBV7-9 and TRBJ2-7 gives the whole variable domain DTGVSQNPRHKITKRGQNVTFRCDPISEHNRLYWYRQTLGQGPEFLTYFQNEAQLEKSRLLSDRFSAERPKGSFSTLEIQRTEQGDSAMYLCASSPQYEQYFGPGTRLTVT.

In its sample, this clone was seen a few times. Within the sample, other DNA sequences also encode this same CDR3. V and J are TRBV5-1 and TRBJ2-1; a possible D gene is TRBD2 (5 bases). V dropped 0 bases and J dropped 0 bases, with 10 bases sitting between them. Germline assignment: CDR1 SGHRS and CDR2 YFSETQ. CDR3 length equals 16 residues. The CDR3 nucleotides are TGCGCCAGCAGCTTGGTGGCGGGCAGCTCCTACAATGAGCAGTTCTTC. As protein: CASSLVAGSSYNEQFF. The whole variable domain, filled in from reference TRBV5-1 and TRBJ2-1, reads KAGVTQTPRYLIKTRGQQVTLSCSPISGHRSVSWYQQTPGQGLQFLFEYFSETQRNKGNFPGRFSGRQFSNSRSEMNVSTLELGDSALYLCASSLVAGSSYNEQFFGPGTRLTVL.

The chain joins TRBV6-1 to TRBJ1-1; D gene unclear. The germline gives CDR1 MNHNS, CDR2 SASEGT. The CDR3 runs to 11 residues. V lost 7 bases and J 7 bases, leaving 10 bases between the germline ends. The CDR3: CASNIALEAFF. As DNA, the CDR3 is TGTGCCAGCAATATTGCTCTTGAAGCTTTCTTT.

This chain joins TRBV30 and TRBJ1-1; D perhaps matches TRBD1 (5 bases). The CDR3 runs 12 residues. Germline V lookup: CDR1 GTSNPN, CDR2 SVGIG (reference sequence). The V gene lost 6 bases and the J gene lost 1 base, with 9 bases spanning the gap. The CDR3 coding sequence is TGTGCCTGCAATGACAGGAACACTGAAGCTTTCTTT. As protein: CACNDRNTEAFF.

J is TRBJ1-5 and V is TRBV7-9; TRBD1 matches 11 bases. The trim removed 8 bases at V and 4 bases at J, leaving 10 bases unmatched. The germline V gene has CDR1 SEHNR and CDR2 FQNEAQ (reference sequence). CDR3 length: 16 residues. The chain's CDR3 is CASQGQGAAENQPQHF. In DNA, the CDR3 is TGTGCCAGCCAAGGACAGGGGGCTGCGGAGAATCAGCCCCAGCATTTT. The full variable domain, its missing parts supplied by reference TRBV7-9 and TRBJ1-5, is DTGVSQNPRHKITKRGQNVTFRCDPISEHNRLYWYRQTLGQGPEFLTYFQNEAQLEKSRLLSDRFSAERPKGSFSTLEIQRTEQGDSAMYLCASQGQGAAENQPQHFGDGTRLSIL.

The chain's CDR3 is CASSLTGMGGYTF. DNA for the CDR3: TGTGCCAGCAGCTTAACAGGGATGGGAGGCTACACCTTC. This chain connects TRBV5-4 to TRBJ1-2; possible D gene TRBD1, 6 bases. Germline V gives CDR1 SGHNT, CDR2 YYREEE (reference sequence). V lost 2 bases to trimming and J lost 8 bases, with 13 bases between them. The CDR3 is 13 residues long.

The V gene is TRBV4-2, the J gene TRBJ1-2; unclear D gene. The CDR3 has 13 amino acids. The V gene lost 5 bases and the J gene lost 4 bases, with 11 bases spanning the gap. The V gene's germline CDR1 is LGHNA and CDR2 YNFKEQ. CDR3 region: CASSFPGLYGYTF. For the CDR3, the DNA is TGTGCCAGCAGCTTTCCGGGCCTCTATGGCTACACCTTC.

This chain's CDR3 is CASVPGSGNTIYF. The CDR3 nucleotides read TGTGCCAGCGTACCAGGGTCTGGAAACACCATATATTTT. V is TRBV7-9 and J is TRBJ1-3; perhaps TRBD1 as D (5 bases). CDR3 size: 13 residues. Germline V lookup: CDR1 SEHNR, CDR2 FQNEAQ (reference sequence). V was cut by 8 bases and J by 1 base, with 9 bases left in between.

This CDR3 reads CASSSQGLASDEQYF. CDR3 nucleotides: TGTGCCAGCAGCTCCCAGGGACTAGCGAGTGACGAGCAGTACTTC. The V call is TRBV7-8, the J call TRBJ2-7; 10 positions agree with TRBD2. J gave up 5 bases and V 4 bases, and 8 bases lay outside the gene matches. Germline CDR1 is SGHVS and CDR2 is FQNEAQ. There are 15 residues in the CDR3.

This chain connects TRBV14 to TRBJ2-5; weak D call: TRBD2 (7 bases). The tail of the sequence fits TRBJ2-7 better, so the J call may be wrong. CDR1 is SGHDN and CDR2 is FVKESK in the germline V gene. The CDR3 sequence is 12 residues long. CDR3 region: CAFGGGPPEQYF. The CDR3, as DNA: TGTGCCTTCGGCGGGGGCCCCCCCGAGCAGTACTTC.

This clone was seen a single time. V usage is TRBV5-6 and J usage is TRBJ1-1, with 9 bases that match TRBD1. Trimming removed 4 bases from V and 1 base from J; junction bases left unmatched: 8. CDR1 and CDR2 (germline): SGHDT, YYEEEE. This CDR3 is 16 amino acids long. CDR3 sequence reads: CASSMGQGKANTEAFF. In DNA, the CDR3 is TGTGCCAGCAGCATGGGACAGGGAAAAGCGAACACTGAAGCTTTCTTT.